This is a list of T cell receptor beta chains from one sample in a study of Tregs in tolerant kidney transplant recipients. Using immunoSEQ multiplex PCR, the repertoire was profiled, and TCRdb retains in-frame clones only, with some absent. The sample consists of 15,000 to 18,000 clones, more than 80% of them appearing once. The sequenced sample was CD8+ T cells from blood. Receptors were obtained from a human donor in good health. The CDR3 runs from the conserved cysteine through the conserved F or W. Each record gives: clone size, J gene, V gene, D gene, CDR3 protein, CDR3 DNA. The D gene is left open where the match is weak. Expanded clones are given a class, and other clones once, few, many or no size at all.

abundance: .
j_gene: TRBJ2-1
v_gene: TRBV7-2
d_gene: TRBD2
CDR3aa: CASSLAGLEGHEQFF
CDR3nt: TGTGCCAGCAGCTTAGCCGGACTAGAGGGCCATGAGCAGTTCTTC

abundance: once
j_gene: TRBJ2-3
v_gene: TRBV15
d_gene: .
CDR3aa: CATLTSTDTQYF
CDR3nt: TGTGCCACCCTAACTAGCACAGATACGCAGTATTTT

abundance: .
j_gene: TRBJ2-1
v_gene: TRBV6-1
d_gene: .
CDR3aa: CASNGAHEQFF
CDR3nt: TGTGCCAGCAACGGAGCACATGAGCAGTTCTTC

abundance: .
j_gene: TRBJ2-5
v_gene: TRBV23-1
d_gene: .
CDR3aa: CASSQSGKSDGIGIETQYF
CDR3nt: TGCGCCAGCAGTCAATCGGGGAAGTCCGACGGGATTGGTATAGAGACCCAGTACTTC

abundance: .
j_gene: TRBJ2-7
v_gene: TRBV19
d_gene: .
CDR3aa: CASSSRGGSEQYF
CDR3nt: TGTGCCAGTAGTAGCCGTGGTGGGAGCGAGCAGTACTTC

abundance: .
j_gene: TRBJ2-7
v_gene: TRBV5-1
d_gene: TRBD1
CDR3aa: CASSWTGGTGEQYF
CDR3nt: TGCGCCAGCAGCTGGACAGGGGGCACGGGCGAGCAGTACTTC

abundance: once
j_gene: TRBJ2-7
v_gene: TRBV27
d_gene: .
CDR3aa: CASSSRPLYEQYF
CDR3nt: TGTGCCAGCAGTTCAAGACCTTTATACGAGCAGTACTTC

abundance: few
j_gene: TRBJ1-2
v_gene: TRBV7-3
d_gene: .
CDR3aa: CASGTGPNYGYTF
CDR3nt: TGTGCCAGCGGAACAGGGCCCAACTATGGCTACACCTTC

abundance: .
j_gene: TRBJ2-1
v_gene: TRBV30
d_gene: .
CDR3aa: CASGFVDGPFSYNEQFF
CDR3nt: TGTGCCTCAGGATTTGTGGACGGACCTTTCTCCTACAATGAGCAGTTCTTC

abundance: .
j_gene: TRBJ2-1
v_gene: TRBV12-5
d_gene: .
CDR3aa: CASGLGGAYNEQFF
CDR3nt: TGTGCTAGTGGGCTAGGGGGGGCCTACAATGAGCAGTTCTTC

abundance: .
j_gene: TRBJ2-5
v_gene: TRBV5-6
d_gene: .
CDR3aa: CASSLVGYTETQYF
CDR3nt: TGTGCCAGCAGCTTGGTTGGTTACACTGAGACCCAGTACTTC

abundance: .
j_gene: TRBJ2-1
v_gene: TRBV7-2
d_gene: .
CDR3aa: CASSLGAQGRFF
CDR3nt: TGTGCCAGCAGCTTAGGGGCACAGGGACGGTTCTTC

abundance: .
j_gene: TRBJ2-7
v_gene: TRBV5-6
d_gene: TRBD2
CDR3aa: CASSWGLAGGLRNYEQYF
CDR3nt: TGTGCCAGCAGCTGGGGACTAGCGGGAGGGCTAAGGAACTACGAGCAGTACTTC

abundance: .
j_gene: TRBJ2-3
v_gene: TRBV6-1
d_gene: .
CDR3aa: CASSEWPHTDTQYF
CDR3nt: TGTGCCAGCAGTGAATGGCCCCACACAGATACGCAGTATTTT

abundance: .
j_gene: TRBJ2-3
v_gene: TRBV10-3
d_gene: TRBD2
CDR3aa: CAISELSGGDTQYF
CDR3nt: TGTGCCATCAGTGAGCTGAGCGGGGGTGATACGCAGTATTTT

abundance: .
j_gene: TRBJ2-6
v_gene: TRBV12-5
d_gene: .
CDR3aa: CASGLAGGGRANVLTF
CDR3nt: TGTGCTAGTGGTTTGGCAGGAGGGGGTAGGGCCAACGTCCTGACTTTC

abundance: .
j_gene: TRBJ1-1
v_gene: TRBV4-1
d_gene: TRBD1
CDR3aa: CASSQKAGTGAFF
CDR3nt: TGCGCCAGCAGCCAAAAGGCTGGGACAGGGGCTTTCTTT

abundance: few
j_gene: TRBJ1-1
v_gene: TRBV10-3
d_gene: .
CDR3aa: CAITRTEKNTEAFF
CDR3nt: TGTGCCATCACTAGGACGGAGAAGAACACTGAAGCTTTCTTT

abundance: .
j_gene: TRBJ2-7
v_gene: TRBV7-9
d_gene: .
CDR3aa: CASSLDGVRPYEQYF
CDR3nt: TGTGCCAGCAGCTTAGATGGGGTGCGCCCTTACGAGCAGTACTTC

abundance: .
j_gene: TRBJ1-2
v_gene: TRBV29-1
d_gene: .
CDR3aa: CSVRGEDGYTF
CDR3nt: TGCAGCGTCCGAGGGGAGGATGGCTACACCTTC

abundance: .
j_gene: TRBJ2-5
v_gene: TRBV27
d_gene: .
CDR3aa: CASPPHTGGGGAQYF
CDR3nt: TGTGCCAGCCCCCCACACACAGGTGGCGGCGGGGCCCAGTACTTC

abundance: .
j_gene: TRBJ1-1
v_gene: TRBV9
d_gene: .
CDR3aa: CASSARQSSEAEAFF
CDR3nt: TGTGCCAGCAGCGCCCGACAGTCCTCAGAGGCTGAAGCTTTCTTT

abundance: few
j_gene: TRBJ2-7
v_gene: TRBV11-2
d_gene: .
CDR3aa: CASSLVLVPYEQYF
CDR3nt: TGTGCCAGCAGCTTAGTCTTGGTTCCCTACGAGCAGTACTTC

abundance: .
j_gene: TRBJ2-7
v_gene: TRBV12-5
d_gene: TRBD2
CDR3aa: CASGRGLAGEWTYEQYF
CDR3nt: TGTGCTAGTGGTCGCGGACTAGCGGGAGAATGGACCTACGAGCAGTACTTC

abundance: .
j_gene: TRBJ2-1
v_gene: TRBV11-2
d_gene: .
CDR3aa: CASSLGNEQFF
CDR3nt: TGTGCCAGTAGCCTGGGTAATGAGCAGTTCTTC